This passage covers 5 T cell receptor beta chains from one sample sequenced in a study of cytomegalovirus exposure and HLA in healthy donors. Amplification used 60 Vbeta primers and 13 Jbeta primers. Libraries were prepared by immunoSEQ multiplex PCR; TCRdb keeps only in-frame clonotypes and omits some of them. The table records 130,000 to 150,000 clones, about four fifths of them present only once. The sample taken for sequencing was PBMCs. These receptors all come from a man under 40 in good health and CMV-seronegative.

The chain carries TRBV28 and TRBJ1-1; possibly TRBD1 for D (5 bases). The germline V gene encodes CDR1 MDHEN and CDR2 SYDVKM. V shed 7 bases and J shed 4 bases, with 22 bases lying between them. The CDR3 is 16 residues long. The chain's CDR3 is CASTRVTGTGGTEAFF. The CDR3 DNA reads as TGTGCCAGCACTAGGGTTACGGGGACGGGGGGCACTGAAGCTTTCTTT.

This clone came up a few times. This chain uses TRBV12-2 with TRBJ1-2. TRBV12-2 is a listed pseudogene. The CDR3 covers 16 residues. In DNA, the CDR3 is TGTGCAAGTCGCTTACGCGTCCCTGAGGTAAACTATGGCTACACCTTC. This translates into CASRLRVPEVNYGYTF.

This sequence joins TRBV29-1 and TRBJ1-2, with D perhaps TRBD1 (5 bases). Trimming removed 7 bases at V and 0 bases at J, with 9 bases between. Germline CDR1 is SQVTM and CDR2 is ANQGSEA. This CDR3 is built from 12 residues. The CDR3 loop reads CSAGGPNYGYTF. The CDR3 nucleotides read TGCAGCGCGGGGGGTCCTAACTATGGCTACACCTTC.

V usage is TRBV2 and J usage is TRBJ2-2; D not resolved. Trimming removed 7 bases at V and 7 bases at J, with 22 bases between. From germline, CDR1 is SNHLY and CDR2 FYNNEI. This CDR3 region has 16 residues. The CDR3 loop is CASTGSVLPVGGELFF. CDR3 nucleotides: TGTGCCAGCACCGGGTCGGTCCTGCCGGTGGGCGGGGAGCTGTTTTTT.

This chain joins TRBV7-9 and TRBJ2-5; the D gene is possibly TRBD1 (6 bases). Germline CDR1 reads SEHNR; CDR2 reads FQNEAQ (reference sequence). V was cut by 1 base and J by 1 base, with 7 bases left in between. CDR3 length: 14 residues. The CDR3 spells CASSLDRAQETQYF. For the CDR3, the DNA is TGTGCCAGCAGCTTAGACAGGGCCCAAGAGACCCAGTACTTC. The full variable domain, in which reference TRBV7-9 and TRBJ2-5 provide the parts outside the CDR3, is DTGVSQNPRHKITKRGQNVTFRCDPISEHNRLYWYRQTLGQGPEFLTYFQNEAQLEKSRLLSDRFSAERPKGSFSTLEIQRTEQGDSAMYLCASSLDRAQETQYFGPGTRLLVL.